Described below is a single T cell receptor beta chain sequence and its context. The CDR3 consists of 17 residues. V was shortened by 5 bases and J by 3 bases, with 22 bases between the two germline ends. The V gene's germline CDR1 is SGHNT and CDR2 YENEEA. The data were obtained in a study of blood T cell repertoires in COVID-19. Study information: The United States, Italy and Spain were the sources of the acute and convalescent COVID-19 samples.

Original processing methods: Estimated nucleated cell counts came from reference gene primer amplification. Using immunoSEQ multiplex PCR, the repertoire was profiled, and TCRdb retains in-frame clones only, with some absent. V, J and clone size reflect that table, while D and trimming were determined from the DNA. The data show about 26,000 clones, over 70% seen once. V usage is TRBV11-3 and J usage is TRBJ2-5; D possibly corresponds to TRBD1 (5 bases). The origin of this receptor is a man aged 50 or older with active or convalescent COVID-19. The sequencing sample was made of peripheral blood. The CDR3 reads CASSVQGKPKKEETQYF. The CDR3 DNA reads TGTGCCAGCAGCGTCCAGGGCAAGCCAAAGAAGGAAGAGACCCAGTACTTC.